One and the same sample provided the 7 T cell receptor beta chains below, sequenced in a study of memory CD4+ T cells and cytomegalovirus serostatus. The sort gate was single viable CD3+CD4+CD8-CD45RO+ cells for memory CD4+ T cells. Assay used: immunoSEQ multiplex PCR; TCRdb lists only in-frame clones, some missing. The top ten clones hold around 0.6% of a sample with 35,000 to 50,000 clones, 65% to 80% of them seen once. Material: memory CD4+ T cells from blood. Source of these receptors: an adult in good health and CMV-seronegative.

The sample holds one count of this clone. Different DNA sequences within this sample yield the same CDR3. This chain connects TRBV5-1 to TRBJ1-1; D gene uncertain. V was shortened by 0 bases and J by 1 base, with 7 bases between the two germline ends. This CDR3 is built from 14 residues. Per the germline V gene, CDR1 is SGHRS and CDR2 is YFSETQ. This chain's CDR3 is CASSLGARNTEAFF. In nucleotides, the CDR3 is TGCGCCAGCAGCTTGGGGGCGCGGAACACTGAAGCTTTCTTT.

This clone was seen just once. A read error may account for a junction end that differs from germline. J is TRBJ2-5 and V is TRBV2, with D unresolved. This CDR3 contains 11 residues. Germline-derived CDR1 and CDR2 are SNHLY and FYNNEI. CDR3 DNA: TGTGCCAGCAGTGGAACAATTCAAGGTAACTTC. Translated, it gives CASSGTIQGNF.

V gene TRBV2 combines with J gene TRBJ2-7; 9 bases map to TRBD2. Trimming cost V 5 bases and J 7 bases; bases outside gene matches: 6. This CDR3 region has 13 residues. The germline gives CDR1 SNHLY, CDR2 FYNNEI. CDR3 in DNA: TGTGCCAGCAGTCCCCGACTAGCGGCAGAGCAGTACTTC. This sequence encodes CASSPRLAAEQYF.

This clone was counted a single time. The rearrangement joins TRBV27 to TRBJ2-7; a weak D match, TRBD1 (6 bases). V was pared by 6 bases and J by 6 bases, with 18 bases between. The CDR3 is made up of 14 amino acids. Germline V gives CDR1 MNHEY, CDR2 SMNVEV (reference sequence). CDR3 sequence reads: CASSGDISISEQYF. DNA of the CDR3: TGTGCCAGCAGCGGGGACATCTCCATCTCCGAGCAGTACTTC.

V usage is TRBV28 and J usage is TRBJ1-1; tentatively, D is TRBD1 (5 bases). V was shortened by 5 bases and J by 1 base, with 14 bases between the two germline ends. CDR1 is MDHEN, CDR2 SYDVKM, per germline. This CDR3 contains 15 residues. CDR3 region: CASSARQYQNTEAFF. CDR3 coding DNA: TGTGCCAGCAGTGCCCGACAGTACCAGAACACTGAAGCTTTCTTT.

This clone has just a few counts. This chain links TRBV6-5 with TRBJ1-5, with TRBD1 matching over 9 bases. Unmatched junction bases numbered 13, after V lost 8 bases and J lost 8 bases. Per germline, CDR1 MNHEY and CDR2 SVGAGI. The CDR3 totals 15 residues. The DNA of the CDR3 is TGTGCCAGCTCGCGCACGGGACAGGGTTTCGAGCCCCAGCATTTT. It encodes CASSRTGQGFEPQHF.

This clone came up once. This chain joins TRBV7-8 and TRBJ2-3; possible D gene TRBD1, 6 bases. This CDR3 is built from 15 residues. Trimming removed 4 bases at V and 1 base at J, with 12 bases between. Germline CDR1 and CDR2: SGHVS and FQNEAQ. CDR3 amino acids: CASSSDRRGTDTQYF. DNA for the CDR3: TGTGCCAGCAGCTCAGACAGGCGGGGCACAGATACGCAGTATTTT.